The clone carrying this TCR beta chain was observed many times. Read data end 3 residues before the CDR3 end; the end is taken from the germline J gene. The data are from a study of T cell clonality in common variable immunodeficiency. The data were produced by immunoSEQ multiplex PCR, yet TCRdb's version contains in-frame clones alone and is incomplete. The specimen gives under 50,000 clones without singletons; the ten biggest hold 0.68%. Trimming removed 6 bases at V and 0 bases at J, with 15 bases between. Germline V gene data show CDR1 as SGHVS and CDR2 as FQNEAQ. This CDR3 comprises 16 residues. The clonotype comes from a person aged 18 to 70 in good health. Sequenced: peripheral blood mononuclear cells. The chain uses TRBV7-8 and TRBJ1-5, with D perhaps matching TRBD1 (6 bases). The CDR3 bases that were read are TGTGCCAGCAGTGACCGGACAGCCCTTAGCAATCAGCCC. It specifies CASSDRTALSNQP. The CDR3 in full is CASSDRTALSNQPQHF.